One TCR beta chain is described in this entry. The antigen is unknown. This sample was included in a study of cytomegalovirus exposure and HLA in healthy donors. Study information: From HLA-typed donors, an early data release held 70 million to 95 million unique TCRs.

Broader study findings: Cytomegalovirus association was listed for about 180 TCR beta chains. A prior analysis recorded that most TCR beta V segments were productive about 87% or about 30% of the time.

The primer mix had 60 Vbeta and 13 Jbeta primers. Method: immunoSEQ multiplex PCR; TCRdb's copy keeps in-frame clones and lacks some. The table has nearly 200,000 clones, approximately 78% seen once. This TCR was sampled from a woman between 50 and 59 years old in good health and CMV-seropositive. Sequencing was done on a sample of PBMCs.

As DNA, the CDR3 is TGTGCCAGCAGTTACTCGTACAGGGTCGGCAATCAGCCCCAGCATTTT. Translated, it gives CASSYSYRVGNQPQHF. The gene calls are TRBV6-5 and TRBJ1-5; maybe TRBD1 (6 bases). The germline V gene has CDR1 MNHEY and CDR2 SVGAGI. The CDR3 consists of 16 residues. Trimming cost V 0 bases and J 2 bases, with 11 bases left between them.